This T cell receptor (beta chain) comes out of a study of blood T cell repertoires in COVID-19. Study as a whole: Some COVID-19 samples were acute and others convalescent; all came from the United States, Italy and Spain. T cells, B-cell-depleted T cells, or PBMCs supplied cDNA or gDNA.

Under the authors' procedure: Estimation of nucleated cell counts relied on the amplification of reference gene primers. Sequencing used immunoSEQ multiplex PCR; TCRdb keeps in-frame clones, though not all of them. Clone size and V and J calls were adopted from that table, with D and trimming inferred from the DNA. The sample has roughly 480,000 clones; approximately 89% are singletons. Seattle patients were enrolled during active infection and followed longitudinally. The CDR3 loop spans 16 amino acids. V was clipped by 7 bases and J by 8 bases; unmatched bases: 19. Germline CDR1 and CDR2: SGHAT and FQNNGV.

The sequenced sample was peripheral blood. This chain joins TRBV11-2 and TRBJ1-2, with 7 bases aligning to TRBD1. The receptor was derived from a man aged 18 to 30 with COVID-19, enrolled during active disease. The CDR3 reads CASTQGAGQTRWGYTF. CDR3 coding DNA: TGTGCCAGCACCCAAGGCGCGGGACAGACACGCTGGGGCTACACCTTC.